Listed here is a single TCR beta chain. This record comes from a study of blood T cell repertoires in COVID-19. Authors' analysis steps: The authors estimated nucleated cell counts from reference gene primer amplification. Generated by immunoSEQ multiplex PCR, the TCRdb table keeps only in-frame clones and is missing some. V and J calls and clone size are copied from that table; D and trimming were computed from the DNA. The sample yields some 350,000 clones, roughly 86% seen once. The length of the CDR3 is 15 residues. The germline V and J ends were trimmed by 3 bases and 3 bases, with 12 bases remaining between them. Germline V lookup: CDR1 MDHEN, CDR2 SYDVKM. In Cohort 3, a recovered donor had either two negative PCRs, clearance, or symptom resolution.

The chain recombines TRBV28 with TRBJ1-5; D is perhaps TRBD1 (5 bases). This clonotype was sampled from a young woman who had recovered from COVID-19. The sequencing sample was made of PBMCs or T cells enriched from blood (not recorded which). CDR3 sequence (DNA): TGTGCCAGCAGTTTGGGAGGGGCTAACAATCAGCCCCAGCATTTT. It translates to CASSLGGANNQPQHF.